This T cell receptor (beta chain) was recorded in a study of T cell responses to AZD1222 COVID-19 vaccine. Whole-study findings and limits: Seropositivity was recorded at baseline in only a handful of AZD1222 recipients. Spike-wide coverage was observed for vaccine-associated CD4 TCRs, with dominant responses at 160-218 and 743-854. The study found Spike-specific TCR breadth and depth rose after two AZD1222 doses. It should be noted that donors were predominantly white British and more often female, and clonal diversity was possibly underestimated.

This CDR3 comprises 14 residues. Germline V lookup: CDR1 SGHDN, CDR2 FVKESK. The ends were cut back, 0 bases at V and 6 bases at J, with 9 bases in the middle. The table came from immunoSEQ multiplex PCR; TCRdb's copy has only in-frame clones and leaves some out. The data show just over 60,000 clones, approximately 80% seen once. In this sample, this clone turned up a few times. The antigen is unknown. The source was peripheral blood, collected on day 0 of AZD1222 vaccination. The V and J genes are TRBV14 and TRBJ2-1; no clear D. This TCR was recovered from an adult in good health. Here the CDR3 reads CASSQERAINEQFF. CDR3 sequence (DNA): TGTGCCAGCAGCCAAGAAAGGGCGATCAATGAGCAGTTCTTC.